These T cell receptor beta chains were read from a single sample in a study of T cell responses to AZD1222 COVID-19 vaccine. Data came from immunoSEQ multiplex PCR; TCRdb stores just in-frame clones and leaves some out. In the table there are 85,000 to 100,000 clones, approximately 86% of which are singletons. Sequences were derived from peripheral blood, sampled on day 0 of AZD1222 vaccination. These receptors originate from an adult in good health. The CDR3 runs from the conserved cysteine through the conserved F or W. The D gene is left open where the match is weak. Size is stated for part of the rows, as once, few or many counts, or as a class when the clone is expanded.

d_call clone_size j_call v_call cdr3_nt cdr3_aa
TRBD1 - TRBJ1-4 TRBV5-1 TGCGCCAGCAGCCCGGGACAGGGGGATGAAAAACTGTTTTTT CASSPGQGDEKLFF
- - TRBJ1-6 TRBV9 TGTGCCAGCAGCGTAGGAGGGACGAGTAATTCACCCCTCCACTTT CASSVGGTSNSPLHF
- once TRBJ1-6 TRBV30 TGTGCCTGGAGGAACAGGGTAGGATCACCCCTCCACTTT CAWRNRVGSPLHF
- once TRBJ2-2 TRBV12-3/TRBV12-4 TGTGCGCGGGGCCCCGGGGAGCTGTTTTTT CARGPGELFF
- - TRBJ1-1 TRBV11-2 TGTGCCAGCAGCTTAGGACTGGGAAGCATGAACACTGAAGCTTTCTTT CASSLGLGSMNTEAFF
TRBD1 - TRBJ1-6 TRBV5-1 TGCGCCAGCAGCAAGGACAGGGGGAATAATTCACCCCTCCACTTT CASSKDRGNNSPLHF
- - TRBJ1-4 TRBV2 TGTGCCAGCAGTGAATCGGGGAGGGGTGAAAAACTGTTTTTT CASSESGRGEKLFF
- - TRBJ2-7 TRBV4-2 TGTGCCAGCAGCCAAGATATTTCTAGGGGCACGGTGAACTACGAGCAGTACTTC CASSQDISRGTVNYEQYF
- - TRBJ1-1 TRBV7-9 TGTGCCAGCAAGTCGACAGGAACTTCTGAAGCTTTCTTT CASKSTGTSEAFF
- - TRBJ2-3 TRBV12-3/TRBV12-4 TGTGCCAGCAGTTTGTTGACGACGCAGTATTTT CASSLLTTQYF
- - TRBJ1-2 TRBV9 TGTGCCAGCAGCGAGGGTGGAGGGGGCTATGGCTACACCTTC CASSEGGGGYGYTF
- few TRBJ2-2 TRBV5-1 TGCGCCAGCAGCTTGGCGGGGACAATGAACACCGGGGAGCTGTTTTTT CASSLAGTMNTGELFF
TRBD1 once TRBJ1-1 TRBV5-1 TGCGCCAGCAGCTTGGAAGGATCGACAGGGGAGGTGGAAGCTTTCTTT CASSLEGSTGEVEAFF
TRBD2 - TRBJ2-3 TRBV4-3 TGCGCCAGCAGCCCGACTAGCGGGAGGGCAGATACGCAGTATTTT CASSPTSGRADTQYF
TRBD1 few TRBJ1-6 TRBV14 TGTGCCAGCAGCCAAGATCCAGGGGGCTATTCACCCCTCCACTTT CASSQDPGGYSPLHF
TRBD1 - TRBJ1-5 TRBV7-9 TGTGCCAGCAGCGTCGGACAGGGAAGCAATCAGCCCCAGCATTTT CASSVGQGSNQPQHF
- - TRBJ2-7 TRBV4-1 TGCGCCAGCAGCCAATTCCCGCCCGGGGCAAACTACGAGCAGTACTTC CASSQFPPGANYEQYF
- once TRBJ2-5 TRBV18 TGTGCCAGCTCACCAAGCAGAGAAGAGACCCAGTACTTC CASSPSREETQYF
TRBD1 - TRBJ2-1 TRBV2 TGTGCCAGCACATCCCCACAGGGGCCTAGGAATGAGCAGTTCTTC CASTSPQGPRNEQFF
- - TRBJ2-5 TRBV19 TGTGCCAGTAGTATACAGGGTGAGGAGACCCAGTACTTC CASSIQGEETQYF
TRBD1 - TRBJ1-5 TRBV18 TGTGCCAGCTCACCTCCGGGACAGGGAACGCGGAATCAGCCCCAGCATTTT CASSPPGQGTRNQPQHF
- - TRBJ1-1 TRBV12-3/TRBV12-4 TGTGCCAGCGGGGATTACACTGAAGCTTTCTTT CASGDYTEAFF
- - TRBJ2-2 TRBV10-1 TGCGCCAGCAGCCCATTGGGGAGAGCCGGGGAGCTGTTTTTT CASSPLGRAGELFF
- - TRBJ1-6 TRBV27 TGTGCCAGCAGTCCCCCTAATTCACCCCTCCACTTT CASSPPNSPLHF
- once TRBJ1-1 TRBV2 TGTGCCAGCAGTGAGTCAGAGAACACTGAAGCTTTCTTT CASSESENTEAFF
- - TRBJ2-1 TRBV5-1 TGCGCCAGCAGCCAGGACGGAAGCTCCTACAATGAGCAGTTCTTC CASSQDGSSYNEQFF